The clone carrying this T cell receptor (beta chain) showed up just a few times. The data were obtained in a study of early T cells in non-severe SARS-CoV-2 infection. The V and J ends lost 5 bases and 10 bases respectively, with 9 bases between them. Germline-derived CDR1 and CDR2 are MNHEY and SVGEGT. CDR3 length: 12 residues. TCRdb re-called the 5' RACE reads through MiXCR, storing one row per CDR3 protein. This sample yields around 79,000 distinct CDR3 sequences, of which over 9% are seen a single time; around 11% belongs to the top ten. This receptor was identified in an adult who was a healthcare worker with PCR-confirmed SARS-CoV-2 infection or an uninfected control (not recorded which). This chain links TRBV6-2 or TRBV6-3 with TRBJ1-6; no reliable D call. The source was whole blood, collected at baseline. For the CDR3, the DNA is TGTGCCAGCAGTGGTCCCAGATCACCCCTCCACTTT. As protein: CASSGPRSPLHF.